One and the same sample provided the 26 T cell receptor beta chains below, sequenced in a study of blood T cell repertoires in COVID-19. Some clones are missing from TCRdb's copy, which holds only in-frame ones; the method was immunoSEQ multiplex PCR. This repertoire shows about 300,000 clones, about nine tenths found once; its top ten account for 5% to 5.5%. Sequenced material: PBMCs or T cells enriched from blood (not recorded which). These receptors were taken from a man aged 60 to 69 who had recovered from COVID-19.

This chain joins TRBV25-1 and TRBJ2-5; 10 bases map to TRBD2. The CDR3 loop spans 15 amino acids. J was trimmed by 5 bases and V by 4 bases; bases with no gene match: 7. Germline CDR1 reads MGHDK; CDR2 reads SYGVNS. The CDR3 DNA is TGTGCCAGCAGTGGATGGAGTAGCGGGAGGGAGACCCAGTACTTC. Translating it yields CASSGWSSGRETQYF.

This clone has a handful of counts. The rearrangement links TRBV7-6 to TRBJ2-5, with TRBD2 matching 13 bases. Germline assignment: CDR1 SGHVS and CDR2 FNYEAQ. This CDR3 contains 16 residues. J lost 2 bases, V lost 6 bases, and 6 bases had no gene match. Here the CDR3 reads CASSRTSGRQQETQYF. The CDR3 nucleotides are TGTGCCAGCAGTAGGACTAGCGGGAGACAACAAGAGACCCAGTACTTC.

The CDR3 DNA reads TGTGCCAGCAGCCTGGGACAGGGATATGGCTACACCTTC. Residues: CASSLGQGYGYTF. The rearrangement links TRBV7-6 to TRBJ1-2; TRBD1 matches 9 bases. The CDR3 contains 13 residues. Germline V gene lookup returns CDR1 SGHVS and CDR2 FNYEAQ. The junction had 3 bases not matched to a gene; V was cut back by 5 bases and J by 5 bases.

This sequence joins TRBV19 and TRBJ1-2; 8 nucleotides agree with TRBD1. Per germline, CDR1 LNHDA and CDR2 SQIVND (reference sequence). This CDR3 is built from 15 residues. V shed 5 bases and J 0 bases; nucleotides not matched to a gene: 5. CDR3 residues: CASSDDRGANYGYTF. CDR3 in DNA: TGTGCCAGTAGTGACGACAGGGGTGCTAACTATGGCTACACCTTC.

This clone has only a few counts. The chain links TRBV5-1 to TRBJ1-2; D uncertain. The V end was cut by 0 bases, the J end by 4 bases, with 22 bases between. CDR3 length: 18 residues. Per the germline V gene, CDR1 is SGHRS and CDR2 is YFSETQ. CDR3 nucleotides: TGCGCCAGCAGCTTGGGTCCCTTGGGGAGGAACCAAGGCTATGGCTACACCTTC. Translating it yields CASSLGPLGRNQGYGYTF.

This clone was seen once. V gene TRBV29-1 combines with J gene TRBJ2-3; 13 bases agree with TRBD2. There are 15 residues in the CDR3. Losses at the gene ends were 5 bases for V and 5 bases for J; bases not matched to a gene: 7. Germline-derived CDR1 and CDR2 are SQVTM and ANQGSEA. The CDR3, as DNA: TGCAGCGTTAGAACTAGCGGGAGGGTTGTAGATACGCAGTATTTT. Translating it yields CSVRTSGRVVDTQYF.

The chain employs TRBV6-5 and TRBJ2-5; no reliable D call. The CDR3 has 14 residues. The V end was cut by 0 bases, the J end by 1 base, with 6 bases between. The germline V gene has CDR1 MNHEY and CDR2 SVGAGI. The CDR3 sequence is CASSYSRFQETQYF. The DNA of the CDR3 is TGTGCCAGCAGTTACTCGAGATTCCAAGAGACCCAGTACTTC.

This chain joins TRBV9 and TRBJ2-3, with a tentative D call TRBD2 (5 bases). The CDR3 sequence is 15 residues long. Per the germline V gene, CDR1 is SGDLS and CDR2 is YYNGEE. V was trimmed by 0 bases and J by 0 bases, leaving 8 bases between them. The CDR3 nucleotides read TGTGCCAGCAGCGTAGTGGGAGTTAGCACAGATACGCAGTATTTT. Protein sequence: CASSVVGVSTDTQYF.

V usage is TRBV2 and J usage is TRBJ1-1, with a tentative D call TRBD1 (5 bases). This CDR3 contains 13 residues. V was shortened by 6 bases and J by 6 bases, with 14 bases between the two germline ends. In germline, CDR1 is SNHLY, CDR2 FYNNEI. The CDR3 DNA reads as TGTGCCAGCAGCGCGGGCCCGGGGGCTGAAGCTTTCTTT. This gives the protein CASSAGPGAEAFF. Combining the CDR3 with reference TRBV2 and TRBJ1-1 gives the whole variable domain EPEVTQTPSHQVTQMGQEVILRCVPISNHLYFYWYRQILGQKVEFLVSFYNNEISEKSEIFDDQFSVERPDGSNFTLKIRSTKLEDSAMYFCASSAGPGAEAFFGQGTRLTVV.

The chain is built from TRBV4-1 and TRBJ2-5; 15 bases map to TRBD2. Per the germline V gene, CDR1 is MGHRA and CDR2 is YSYEKL. With 1 base clipped from V and 1 base from J, the junction kept 4 bases outside the gene matches. The CDR3 runs 18 residues. This CDR3 is CASSQGTSGRGAQETQYF. The CDR3 region has the DNA TGCGCCAGCAGCCAAGGGACTAGCGGGAGGGGGGCCCAAGAGACCCAGTACTTC.

V usage is TRBV16 and J usage is TRBJ1-5; D might be TRBD1 (6 bases). Germline CDR1 is KGHSY and CDR2 is FQNENV. There are 17 residues in the CDR3. Between the trimmed V and J ends, which lost 3 bases and 2 bases, there was a span of 17 bases. The CDR3 nucleotides read TGTGCCAGCAGCCACCCTCGGGACACGTCCGGCAATCAGCCCCAGCATTTT. Translating it yields CASSHPRDTSGNQPQHF.

The V gene is TRBV5-4, the J gene TRBJ2-2, with a weak D call TRBD1 (7 bases). The germline gives CDR1 SGHNT, CDR2 YYREEE (reference sequence). V shed 0 bases and J shed 1 base, with 19 bases lying between them. This CDR3 region has 19 residues. The CDR3, as DNA: TGTGCCAGCAGCTTGGTTGCAGGGGGGCCCCAATTGAACACCGGGGAGCTGTTTTTT. Translation gives CASSLVAGGPQLNTGELFF.

This clone was recorded only once. The chain recombines TRBV5-1 with TRBJ2-1, with TRBD2 matching 8 bases. Per germline, CDR1 SGHRS and CDR2 YFSETQ. CDR3 length: 16 amino acids. J lost 6 bases, V lost 3 bases, and 11 bases had no gene match. The CDR3 here is CASSWAPSGSSNEQFF. CDR3 nucleotide sequence: TGCGCCAGCAGCTGGGCCCCGAGCGGGAGTAGCAATGAGCAGTTCTTC. Combining the CDR3 with reference TRBV5-1 and TRBJ2-1 gives the whole variable domain KAGVTQTPRYLIKTRGQQVTLSCSPISGHRSVSWYQQTPGQGLQFLFEYFSETQRNKGNFPGRFSGRQFSNSRSEMNVSTLELGDSALYLCASSWAPSGSSNEQFFGPGTRLTVL.

V gene TRBV28 combines with J gene TRBJ1-2, with no clear D. In germline, CDR1 is MDHEN, CDR2 SYDVKM. The CDR3 has 12 amino acids. Trimming shortened V by 8 bases and J by 5 bases, and 12 bases separated the two germline ends. CDR3 loop: CASSPSEYGYTF. In DNA form, the CDR3 reads TGTGCCAGCTCCCCTTCTGAGTATGGCTACACCTTC.

The gene calls are TRBV7-9 and TRBJ2-7; TRBD1 aligns across 9 bases. This CDR3 has 15 amino acids. In germline, CDR1 is SEHNR, CDR2 FQNEAQ (reference sequence). J lost 3 bases, V lost 7 bases, and 10 bases had no gene match. CDR3 bases: TGTGCCAGCAACAACAGGGACAGGGCAATCTACGAGCAGTACTTC. This translates into CASNNRDRAIYEQYF.

The chain uses TRBV12-3 or TRBV12-4 and TRBJ2-1; D is uncertain. V was clipped by 8 bases and J by 5 bases, with 10 bases between them. This CDR3 is 12 amino acids long. CDR3 nucleotides: TGTGCCAGCTGCCCGGAGCACAATGAGCAGTTCTTC. Residues: CASCPEHNEQFF.

This chain links TRBV3-1 (or the pseudogene TRBV3-2) with TRBJ2-1, with TRBD2 as a possible D gene (6 bases). V lost 4 bases and J lost 7, with 20 bases in between. Germline CDR1 reads LGHDT; CDR2 reads YNNKEL (reference sequence). The CDR3 totals 16 residues. CDR3 nucleotides: TGTGCCAGCAGCCTCACTCCTAGGGGAGGAGGGAATGAGCAGTTCTTC. It encodes CASSLTPRGGGNEQFF.

The rearrangement joins TRBV10-3 to TRBJ2-7; 7 bases agree with TRBD1. Germline V CDR1 and CDR2: ENHRY, SYGVKD. The CDR3 covers 11 residues. Trimming cost V 8 bases and J 6 bases; bases outside gene matches: 4. CDR3 coding DNA: TGTGCCATCGGAACAGGGGTCGAGCAGTACTTC. It codes for CAIGTGVEQYF.

The V gene is TRBV30, the J gene TRBJ1-3; no definite D call. Deletions cut 3 bases from V and 2 bases from J, with 8 bases between. CDR1 and CDR2 from the germline V gene are GTSNPN and SVGIG (reference sequence). This CDR3 region has 13 residues. CDR3 nucleotides: TGTGCCTGGAGGTCACAGCCTGGAAACACCATATATTTT. Translation: CAWRSQPGNTIYF.

The gene calls are TRBV27 and TRBJ2-5, with 9 bases matching TRBD2. Germline values: CDR1 MNHEY, CDR2 SMNVEV (reference sequence). J was trimmed by 5 bases and V by 1 base; bases with no gene match: 8. The length of the CDR3 is 16 residues. The CDR3 loop reads CASSLLAGGPGETQYF. CDR3 DNA: TGTGCCAGCAGTTTATTGGCGGGAGGGCCGGGGGAGACCCAGTACTTC.

The chain employs TRBV28 and TRBJ1-4; 9 bases fit TRBD1. The length of the CDR3 is 13 residues. Germline CDR1 and CDR2: MDHEN and SYDVKM. The trim removed 9 bases at V and 5 bases at J, leaving 4 bases unmatched. This CDR3 reads CASWDRVNEKLFF. The CDR3 DNA reads as TGTGCCAGTTGGGACAGGGTGAATGAAAAACTGTTTTTT. Complete variable domain (other parts from reference TRBV28 and TRBJ1-4): DVKVTQSSRYLVKRTGEKVFLECVQDMDHENMFWYRQDPGLGLRLIYFSYDVKMKEKGDIPEGYSVSREKKERFSLILESASTNQTSMYLCASWDRVNEKLFFGSGTQLSVL.

V gene TRBV18 combines with J gene TRBJ2-5; TRBD2 aligns across 9 bases. V was clipped by 3 bases and J by 7 bases; unmatched bases: 12. This CDR3 is built from 16 residues. Germline V CDR1 and CDR2: KGHSH, LQKENI. CDR3 sequence (DNA): TGTGCCAGCTCACCCGAAAGGCCTAGCGGGGCGAGGACCCAGTACTTC. Translated: CASSPERPSGARTQYF.

This chain links TRBV19 with TRBJ1-4; tentative D call: TRBD1 (6 bases). Trimming removed 6 bases at V and 8 bases at J, with 19 bases between. Germline V gives CDR1 LNHDA, CDR2 SQIVND (reference sequence). This CDR3 spans 15 amino acids. CDR3 bases: TGTGCCAGTAGCCTAATTGACAGGCGGGAGGAAAAACTGTTTTTT. Its translation: CASSLIDRREEKLFF. Variable domain in full (rest from reference TRBV19 and TRBJ1-4): DGGITQSPKYLFRKEGQNVTLSCEQNLNHDAMYWYRQDPGQGLRLIYYSQIVNDFQKGDIAEGYSVSREKKESFPLTVTSAQKNPTAFYLCASSLIDRREEKLFFGSGTQLSVL.

The chain recombines TRBV18 with TRBJ2-7, with a possible D match to TRBD2 (5 bases). This CDR3 has 13 residues. V lost 3 bases to trimming and J lost 5 bases, with 11 bases between them. Germline CDR1 reads KGHSH; CDR2 reads LQKENI. The CDR3 here is CASSPLGNHEQYF. The CDR3 DNA follows: TGTGCCAGCTCACCCCTCGGGAACCACGAGCAGTACTTC.

The sample holds one count of this clone. The chain employs TRBV21-1 and TRBJ2-7; TRBD1 is taken as the D call from the table, unchecked against the DNA. TRBV21-1 is reported as a pseudogene. The CDR3 is made up of 14 amino acids. The CDR3 spells CASSKKDINYEQYF. The CDR3 DNA sequence: TGTGCCAGCAGCAAAAAGGACATCAATTACGAGCAGTACTTC.

The rearrangement links TRBV5-4 to TRBJ2-5; 11 nucleotides align to TRBD2. Germline loops: CDR1 SGHNT, CDR2 YYREEE (reference sequence). The CDR3 consists of 15 residues. J gave up 5 bases and V 3 bases, and 6 bases lay outside the gene matches. This chain's CDR3 is CASSSVLAGGETQYF. CDR3 in DNA: TGTGCCAGCAGCTCGGTGTTAGCGGGAGGGGAGACCCAGTACTTC.